The clone carrying this TCR beta chain showed up just once. Other DNA sequences of this sample code for an identical CDR3. This sample was included in a study of blood T cell repertoires in COVID-19. Study in general: In each case, the material was cDNA or gDNA derived from T cells, B-cell-depleted T cells, or PBMCs.

As handled by the study authors: Researchers report that nucleated cell counts were estimated from reference gene primer amplification. Some clones are missing from TCRdb's copy, which holds only in-frame ones; the method was immunoSEQ multiplex PCR. The DNA was the basis for D and trimming; V, J and clone size are from that table. The sample comprises around 470,000 clones, roughly 89% of which are singletons, and 0.8% to 0.9% rests with the top ten. This CDR3 has 15 residues. V shed 1 base and J shed 7 bases, with 12 bases lying between them. The germline CDR1 and CDR2 sequences are SGHRS and YFSETQ.

The TCR comes from a man between 18 and 35 years old with COVID-19, enrolled during active disease. The V gene is TRBV5-1, the J gene TRBJ1-6, with D possibly TRBD1 on 5 matching bases. The sample consisted of peripheral blood. The CDR3 loop reads CASSLRQGQNSPLHF. CDR3 sequence (DNA): TGCGCCAGCAGCTTGAGGCAGGGTCAAAATTCACCCCTCCACTTT.